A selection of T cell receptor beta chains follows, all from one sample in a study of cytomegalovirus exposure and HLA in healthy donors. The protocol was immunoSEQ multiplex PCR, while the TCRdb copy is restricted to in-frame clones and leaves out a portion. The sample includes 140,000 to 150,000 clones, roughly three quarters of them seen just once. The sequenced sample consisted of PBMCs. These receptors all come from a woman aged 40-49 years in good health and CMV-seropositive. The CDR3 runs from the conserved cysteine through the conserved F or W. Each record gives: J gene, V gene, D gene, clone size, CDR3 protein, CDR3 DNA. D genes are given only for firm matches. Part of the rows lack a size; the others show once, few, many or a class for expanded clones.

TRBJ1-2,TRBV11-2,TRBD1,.,CASSHAGQGKYGYTF,TGTGCCAGCAGCCATGCTGGACAGGGTAAATATGGCTACACCTTC
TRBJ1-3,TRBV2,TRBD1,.,CASRDRAFGNTIYF,TGTGCCAGCCGGGACAGGGCTTTCGGAAACACCATATATTTT
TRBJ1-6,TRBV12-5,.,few,CASGLVVGSSSTLYNSPLHF,TGTGCTAGTGGTTTGGTAGTTGGCAGTTCCTCCACCCTCTATAATTCACCCCTCCACTTT
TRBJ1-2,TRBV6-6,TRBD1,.,CASSYLTGGYGYTF,TGTGCCAGCAGTTACTTGACAGGGGGCTATGGCTACACCTTC
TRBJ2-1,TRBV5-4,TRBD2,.,CASSVAGLAVTNEQFF,TGTGCCAGCAGCGTAGCCGGACTAGCGGTGACCAATGAGCAGTTCTTC
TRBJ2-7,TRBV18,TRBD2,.,CASSPPLAGGDPRQYF,TGTGCCAGCTCACCACCCTTAGCGGGGGGGGATCCGAGGCAGTACTTC
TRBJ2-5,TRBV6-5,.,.,CASSYSRVGQETQYF,TGTGCCAGCAGTTACTCGAGAGTCGGGCAAGAGACCCAGTACTTC
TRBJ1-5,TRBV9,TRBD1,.,CASSGGQINQPQHF,TGTGCCAGCAGCGGGGGACAGATAAATCAGCCCCAGCATTTT
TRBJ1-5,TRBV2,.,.,CASQPQGNQPQHF,TGTGCCAGCCAACCTCAGGGGAATCAGCCCCAGCATTTT
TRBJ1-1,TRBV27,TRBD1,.,CASRGQGLGNTEAFF,TGTGCCAGCAGGGGACAGGGGTTGGGGAACACTGAAGCTTTCTTT
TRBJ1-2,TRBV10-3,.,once,CAISRALRQSNYGYTF,TGTGCCATCAGCCGCGCCCTGAGACAGTCCAACTATGGCTACACCTTC
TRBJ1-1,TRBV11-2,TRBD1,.,CASIQQGSEVNTEAFF,TGTGCCAGCATTCAACAGGGGTCGGAGGTGAACACTGAGGCTTTCTTT
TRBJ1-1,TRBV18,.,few,CASSPNTMNTEAFF,TGTGCCAGCTCACCAAACACAATGAACACTGAAGCTTTCTTT
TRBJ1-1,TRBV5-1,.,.,CASSLGNRLVYTEAFF,TGCGCCAGCAGCTTGGGAAACAGGTTAGTGTACACTGAAGCTTTCTTT
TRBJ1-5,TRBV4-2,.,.,CASSPGQSSNQPQHF,TGTGCCAGCAGCCCCGGACAGTCTAGCAATCAGCCCCAGCATTTT
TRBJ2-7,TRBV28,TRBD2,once,CASSYRSGGGEYEQYF,TGTGCCAGCAGTTACCGCAGCGGGGGGGGAGAATACGAGCAGTACTTC
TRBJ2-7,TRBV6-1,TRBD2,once,CASSEGASGLFPYEQYF,TGTGCCAGCAGTGAAGGTGCTAGCGGCCTTTTCCCCTACGAGCAGTACTTC
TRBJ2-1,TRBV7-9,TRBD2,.,CASSLTGGRDEQFF,TGTGCCAGCAGCTTAACGGGGGGGCGCGATGAGCAGTTCTTC
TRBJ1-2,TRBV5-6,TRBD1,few,CASSWRDRNYGYTF,TGTGCCAGCAGCTGGCGGGACAGAAACTATGGCTACACCTTC
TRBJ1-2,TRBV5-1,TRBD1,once,CASSLGSGQGFYGYTF,TGCGCCAGCAGCTTGGGGTCGGGACAGGGATTTTATGGCTACACCTTC
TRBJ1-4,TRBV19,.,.,CASSSGQINEKLFF,TGTGCCAGTAGTAGTGGCCAAATTAATGAAAAACTGTTTTTT
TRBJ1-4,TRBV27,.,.,CASTPGALIGEKLFF,TGTGCCAGCACTCCAGGGGCCCTCATCGGTGAAAAACTGTTTTTT
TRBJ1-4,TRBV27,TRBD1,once,CASSYGTAIGQNEKLFF,TGTGCCAGCAGTTACGGGACAGCTATCGGACAGAATGAAAAACTGTTTTTT
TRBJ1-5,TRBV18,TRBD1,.,CASTRQGDTQPQHF,TGTGCCAGCACCCGACAGGGAGATACTCAGCCCCAGCATTTT
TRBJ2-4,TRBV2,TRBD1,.,CASSGQGAYKNIQYF,TGTGCCAGCAGTGGTCAGGGGGCATACAAAAACATTCAGTACTTC
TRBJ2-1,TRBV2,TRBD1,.,CARGRTGANNEQFF,TGTGCCAGGGGAAGGACAGGGGCCAACAATGAGCAGTTCTTC
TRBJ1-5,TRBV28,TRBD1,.,CASSTGSNNQPQHF,TGTGCCAGCTCGACAGGGTCTAACAATCAGCCCCAGCATTTT
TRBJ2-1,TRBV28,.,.,CASSLGVSGTNEQFF,TGTGCCAGCAGTTTAGGAGTTAGCGGAACCAATGAGCAGTTCTTC
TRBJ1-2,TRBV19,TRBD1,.,CASTPWTGMGGYTF,TGTGCCAGTACCCCATGGACAGGTATGGGTGGCTACACCTTC